These 13 T cell receptor beta chains came from one sample sequenced in a study of cytomegalovirus exposure and HLA in healthy donors. Using immunoSEQ multiplex PCR, the repertoire was profiled, and TCRdb retains in-frame clones only, with some absent. The table shows approximately 160,000 clones, with approximately 86% occurring only once. Source material: PBMCs. The origin of the receptors is a woman in her late teens or twenties in good health and CMV-seronegative.

Regarding this clone: One end of the junction does not line up with germline, which may come from a read error. V and J are TRBV29-1 and TRBJ2-1; 11 bases line up with TRBD1. This CDR3 contains 15 residues. Germline assignment: CDR1 SQVTM and CDR2 ANQGSEA. DNA of the CDR3: TGCAGCGGTGAAGAAGGGGACAGGGGGTACAATGAGCAGTTCTTC. Protein sequence: CSGEEGDRGYNEQFF.

This chain uses TRBV7-9 with TRBJ1-1; tentative D call: TRBD1 (6 bases). In germline, CDR1 is SEHNR, CDR2 FQNEAQ (reference sequence). Trimming removed 2 bases at V and 0 bases at J, with 16 bases between. CDR3 size: 17 residues. The CDR3 DNA sequence: TGTGCCAGCAGCTTACGTGCTATGGGGGCCGTGAACACTGAAGCTTTCTTT. Translated, it gives CASSLRAMGAVNTEAFF.

This clone has only a few counts. The chain recombines TRBV6-5 with TRBJ2-4, with a possible D match to TRBD1 (6 bases). V lost 5 bases and J 6 bases, leaving 14 bases between the germline ends. Germline V gene lookup returns CDR1 MNHEY and CDR2 SVGAGI. The CDR3 consists of 14 residues. The CDR3 DNA reads as TGTGCCAGCAGTCCCTCCTGGACAGCAAACATTCAGTACTTC. This translates into CASSPSWTANIQYF.

V gene TRBV27 combines with J gene TRBJ2-1, with TRBD2 matching over 9 bases. This CDR3 has 18 amino acids. In germline, CDR1 is MNHEY, CDR2 SMNVEV (reference sequence). J was trimmed by 10 bases and V by 5 bases; bases with no gene match: 21. CDR3 bases: TGTGCCAGCAGTCCAGGGCCCAGGGGCGGGAGGGTCTTGTGGGAGCAGTTCTTC. The encoded protein is CASSPGPRGGRVLWEQFF.

The rearrangement links TRBV14 to TRBJ1-1; 8 bases map to TRBD1. The V gene's germline CDR1 is SGHDN and CDR2 FVKESK. Trimming removed 6 bases from V and 0 bases from J; junction bases left unmatched: 3. The CDR3 runs to 14 residues. The CDR3 reads CASRTGALNTEAFF. The CDR3 region has the DNA TGTGCCAGCAGGACAGGGGCCTTGAACACTGAAGCTTTCTTT.

DNA for the CDR3: TGTGCCAGCATTCAGGACAGGGACACTGAAGCTTTCTTT. This sequence encodes CASIQDRDTEAFF. The rearrangement links TRBV2 to TRBJ1-1; TRBD1 aligns across 8 bases. CDR3 size: 13 residues. The V gene's germline CDR1 is SNHLY and CDR2 FYNNEI. V trimming: 7 bases; J trimming: 3 bases; junction bases outside the gene matches: 4.

The V and J genes are TRBV27 and TRBJ1-4; 8 nucleotides align to TRBD1. This CDR3 has 15 residues. V lost 3 bases to trimming and J lost 2 bases; unmatched junction nucleotides: 2. Germline V gives CDR1 MNHEY, CDR2 SMNVEV (reference sequence). The chain's CDR3 is CASSLGQVTNEKLFF. The CDR3 nucleotides are TGTGCCAGCAGTTTGGGACAGGTGACTAATGAAAAACTGTTTTTT.

The V gene is TRBV27, the J gene TRBJ2-7, with D perhaps matching TRBD1 (7 bases). The CDR3 is 14 residues long. Germline loops: CDR1 MNHEY, CDR2 SMNVEV (reference sequence). V was shortened by 8 bases and J by 3 bases, with 17 bases between the two germline ends. The chain's CDR3 is CASRRRGQSYEQYF. The CDR3 nucleotides are TGTGCCAGCCGGAGGCGGGGACAGAGCTACGAGCAGTACTTC.

The chain combines TRBV9 with TRBJ2-1; no clear D. Germline values: CDR1 SGDLS, CDR2 YYNGEE. Trimming stripped 0 bases from V and 2 bases from J, with 15 bases between. The CDR3 length is 17 residues. The CDR3 nucleotides are TGTGCCAGCAGCGTAGCTAGGCCCGGCGACGCCTACAATGAGCAGTTCTTC. Its protein is CASSVARPGDAYNEQFF.

V usage is TRBV30 and J usage is TRBJ2-7; 11 bases agree with TRBD1. Germline CDR1 reads GTSNPN; CDR2 reads SVGIG (reference sequence). Unmatched junction bases numbered 6, after V lost 5 bases and J lost 0 bases. The CDR3 is made up of 15 amino acids. Written as DNA, the CDR3 is TGTGCCTGGGGACAGGGGGCGCGGGGCTCCTACGAGCAGTACTTC. This gives the protein CAWGQGARGSYEQYF.

The CDR3 spells CASSSLRDRDYF. In DNA, the CDR3 is TGTGCCAGCAGCTCGCTACGGGACAGGGACTACTTC. The J gene is TRBJ2-4, the V gene TRBV7-9; 9 positions match TRBD1. The germline V gene has CDR1 SEHNR and CDR2 FQNEAQ (reference sequence). The junction had 8 bases not matched to a gene; V was cut back by 4 bases and J by 16 bases. The CDR3 consists of 12 residues. Looking up the rest from reference TRBV7-9 and TRBJ2-4 gives the full variable domain: DTGVSQNPRHKITKRGQNVTFRCDPISEHNRLYWYRQTLGQGPEFLTYFQNEAQLEKSRLLSDRFSAERPKGSFSTLEIQRTEQGDSAMYLCASSSLRDRDYFGAGTRLSVL.

The genes are TRBV4-1 and TRBJ1-2, with D maybe TRBD1 (6 bases). The germline V gene encodes CDR1 MGHRA and CDR2 YSYEKL. The CDR3 totals 15 residues. Trimming took off 0 bases at V and 4 bases at J, with 12 bases between the two ends. CDR3 protein: CASSQETGNSYGYTF. The CDR3, as DNA: TGCGCCAGCAGCCAAGAAACAGGGAACTCCTATGGCTACACCTTC.

The chain links TRBV11-3 to TRBJ2-7; D may be TRBD1 (5 bases). The germline CDR1 and CDR2 sequences are SGHNT and YENEEA. V was cut by 0 bases and J by 5 bases, with 11 bases left in between. This CDR3 region has 14 residues. The CDR3 region is CASSLDRVQNEQYF. CDR3 nucleotide sequence: TGTGCCAGCAGCTTAGACAGGGTTCAGAACGAGCAGTACTTC.